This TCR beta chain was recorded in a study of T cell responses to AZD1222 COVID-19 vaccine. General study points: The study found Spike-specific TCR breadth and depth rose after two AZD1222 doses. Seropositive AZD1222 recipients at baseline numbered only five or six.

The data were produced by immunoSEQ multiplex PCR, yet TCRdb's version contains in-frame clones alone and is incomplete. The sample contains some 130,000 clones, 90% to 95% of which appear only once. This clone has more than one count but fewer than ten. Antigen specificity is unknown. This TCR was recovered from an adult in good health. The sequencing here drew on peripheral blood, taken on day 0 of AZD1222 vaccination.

Here the CDR3 DNA reads TGCGCCAGCAGCTTGGCGGGGACGAACACCGGGGAGCTGTTTTTT. It codes for CASSLAGTNTGELFF. This chain links TRBV5-1 with TRBJ2-2; D perhaps matches TRBD2 (5 bases). Trimming took 0 bases from V and 0 from J, leaving 6 bases between them. The CDR3 runs to 15 residues. Germline V gene data show CDR1 as SGHRS and CDR2 as YFSETQ. Looking up the rest from reference TRBV5-1 and TRBJ2-2 gives the full variable domain: KAGVTQTPRYLIKTRGQQVTLSCSPISGHRSVSWYQQTPGQGLQFLFEYFSETQRNKGNFPGRFSGRQFSNSRSEMNVSTLELGDSALYLCASSLAGTNTGELFFGEGSRLTVL.